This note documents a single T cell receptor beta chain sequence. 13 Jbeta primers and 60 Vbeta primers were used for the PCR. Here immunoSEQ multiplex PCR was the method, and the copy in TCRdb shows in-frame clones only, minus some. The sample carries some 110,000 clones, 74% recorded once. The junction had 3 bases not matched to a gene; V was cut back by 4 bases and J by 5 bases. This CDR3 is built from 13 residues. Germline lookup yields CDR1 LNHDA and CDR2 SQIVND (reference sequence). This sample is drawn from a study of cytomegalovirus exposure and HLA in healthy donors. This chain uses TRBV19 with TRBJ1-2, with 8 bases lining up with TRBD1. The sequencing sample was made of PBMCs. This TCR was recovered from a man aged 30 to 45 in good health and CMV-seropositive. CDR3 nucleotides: TGTGCCAGTAGTAGGCAGGGGGCTTATGGCTACACCTTC. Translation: CASSRQGAYGYTF.